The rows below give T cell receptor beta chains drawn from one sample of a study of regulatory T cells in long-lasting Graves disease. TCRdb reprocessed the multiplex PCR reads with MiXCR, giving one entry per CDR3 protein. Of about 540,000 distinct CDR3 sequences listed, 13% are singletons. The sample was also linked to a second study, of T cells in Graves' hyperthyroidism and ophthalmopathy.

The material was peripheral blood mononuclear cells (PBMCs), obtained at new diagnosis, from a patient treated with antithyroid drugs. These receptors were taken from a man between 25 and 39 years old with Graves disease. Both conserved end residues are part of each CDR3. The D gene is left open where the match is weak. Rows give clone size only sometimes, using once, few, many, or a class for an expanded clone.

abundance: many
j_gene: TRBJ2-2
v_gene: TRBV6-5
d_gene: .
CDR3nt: TGTGCCAGCAGTTATCTGGGGAACGGGGAGCTGTTTTTT
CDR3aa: CASSYLGNGELFF

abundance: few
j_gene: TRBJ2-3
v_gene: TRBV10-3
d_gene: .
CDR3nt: TGTGCCATCAGTGTATCGGCTCCCACAGATACGCAGTATTTT
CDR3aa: CAISVSAPTDTQYF

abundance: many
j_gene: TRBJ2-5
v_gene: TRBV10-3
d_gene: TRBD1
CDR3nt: TGTGCCATCAGTGATGGACAGGAAGGAGAGACCCAGTACTTC
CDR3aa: CAISDGQEGETQYF

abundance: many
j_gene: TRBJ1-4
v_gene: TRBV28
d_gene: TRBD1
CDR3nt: TGTGCCAGCAGTTCCTCCGGGACAGGTTATGACCGGGATGAAAAACTGTTTTTT
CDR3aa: CASSSSGTGYDRDEKLFF

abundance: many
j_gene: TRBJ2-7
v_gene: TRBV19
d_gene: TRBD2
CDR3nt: TGTGCCAGCAGTAGACTAGCGGAGAGCTCCTACGAGCAGTACTTC
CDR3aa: CASSRLAESSYEQYF

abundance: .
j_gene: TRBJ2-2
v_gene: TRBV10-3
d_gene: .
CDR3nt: TGTGCCATCACCCCTTTGTTAAGGACGAACACCGGGGAGCTGTTTTTT
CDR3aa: CAITPLLRTNTGELFF

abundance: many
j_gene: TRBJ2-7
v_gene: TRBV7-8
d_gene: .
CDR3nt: TGTGCCAGCAGCTTAGCGCTCGGCAGGGGCTCCTACGAGCAGTACTTC
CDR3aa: CASSLALGRGSYEQYF

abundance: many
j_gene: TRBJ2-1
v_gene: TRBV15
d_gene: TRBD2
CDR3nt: TGTGCCACCGCCCGGGGACTAGCGGGAACCAATGAGCAGTTCTTC
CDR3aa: CATARGLAGTNEQFF

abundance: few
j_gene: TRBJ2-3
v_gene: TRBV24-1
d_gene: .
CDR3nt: TGTGCCACCAGTGATTCGGCCACCCATACGCAGTATTTT
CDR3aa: CATSDSATHTQYF

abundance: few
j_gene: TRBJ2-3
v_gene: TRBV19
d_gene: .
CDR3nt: TGTGCCAGTACCCACTGGCCGACAGACCGGGGCACAGATACGCAGTATTTT
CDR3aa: CASTHWPTDRGTDTQYF

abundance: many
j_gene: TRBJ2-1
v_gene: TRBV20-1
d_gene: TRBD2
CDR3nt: TGCAGTGCTAGAGTGGCTAGCGGGAGGATCTCCTACAATGAGCAGTTCTTC
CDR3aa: CSARVASGRISYNEQFF

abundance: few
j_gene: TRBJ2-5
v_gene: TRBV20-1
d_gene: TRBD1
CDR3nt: TGCAGTGCCCCCCGGGACAGACAAGAGACCCAGTACTTC
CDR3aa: CSAPRDRQETQYF

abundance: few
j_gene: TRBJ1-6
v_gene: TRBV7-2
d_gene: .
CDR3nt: TGTGCCAGCAGCCCGAGCCTTAGGCTCCCCGTGGACCTCCACTTT
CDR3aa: CASSPSLRLPVDLHF

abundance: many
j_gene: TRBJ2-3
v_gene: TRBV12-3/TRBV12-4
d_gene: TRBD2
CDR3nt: TGTGCCAGCACCGTCCCGGGGACTAGCGGGAAAGATACGCAGTATTTT
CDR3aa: CASTVPGTSGKDTQYF

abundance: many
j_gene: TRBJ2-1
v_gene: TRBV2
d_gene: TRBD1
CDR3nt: TGTGCCAGCAAGGTCCGCCTACCCGGGACAGGGGGCGATGAGCAGTTCTTC
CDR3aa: CASKVRLPGTGGDEQFF

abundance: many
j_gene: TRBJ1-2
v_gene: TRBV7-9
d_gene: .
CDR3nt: TGTGCCAGCAGCTTAGCGGGGACGGGGAACTATGGCTACACCTTC
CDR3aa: CASSLAGTGNYGYTF

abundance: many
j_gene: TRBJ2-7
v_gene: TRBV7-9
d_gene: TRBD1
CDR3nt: TGTGCCAGCAGCTTATCCCTCGGGACAGGGGGCTTTGACGAGCAGTACTTC
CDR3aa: CASSLSLGTGGFDEQYF

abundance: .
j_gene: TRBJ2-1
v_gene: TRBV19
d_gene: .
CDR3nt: TGTGCCAGTAGTCCCTGGGGGGCGGATAATGAGCAGTTCTTC
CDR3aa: CASSPWGADNEQFF

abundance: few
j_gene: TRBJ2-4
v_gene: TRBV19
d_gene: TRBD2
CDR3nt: TGTGCCAGTAGTATAGGACTAGCGGGAGATCAGTACTTC
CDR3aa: CASSIGLAGDQYF

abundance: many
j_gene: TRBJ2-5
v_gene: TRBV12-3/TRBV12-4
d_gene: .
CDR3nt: TGTGCCAGCAGTTTCTACGGGAGAGTGGAGACCCAGTACTTC
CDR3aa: CASSFYGRVETQYF

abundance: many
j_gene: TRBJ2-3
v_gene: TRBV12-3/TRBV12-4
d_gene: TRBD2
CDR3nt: TGTGCCAGCAGCACCACTAGCGGAAGCACAGATACGCAGTATTTT
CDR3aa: CASSTTSGSTDTQYF

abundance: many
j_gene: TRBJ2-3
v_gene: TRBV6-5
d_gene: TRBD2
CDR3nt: TGTGCCAGCAGTTACGAAGGTGGCGGGAGATTACGTACAGATACGCAGTATTTT
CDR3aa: CASSYEGGGRLRTDTQYF

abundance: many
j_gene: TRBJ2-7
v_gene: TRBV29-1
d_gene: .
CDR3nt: TGCAGCGTTGAAGATCGGGCAGGGGGAGGCTACGAGCAGTACTTC
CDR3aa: CSVEDRAGGGYEQYF

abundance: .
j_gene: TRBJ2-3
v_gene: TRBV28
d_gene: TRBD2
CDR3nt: TGTGCCAGCACCTTAGCGGGGTTGGGCACAGATACGCAGTATTTT
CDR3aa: CASTLAGLGTDTQYF

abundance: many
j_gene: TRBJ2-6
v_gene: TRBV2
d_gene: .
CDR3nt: TGTGCCAGCCCGGGGCGGCTCTCTGGGGCCAACGTCCTGACTTTC
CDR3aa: CASPGRLSGANVLTF

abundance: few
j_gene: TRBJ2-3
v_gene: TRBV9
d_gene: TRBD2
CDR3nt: TGTGCCAGCAGCGTTAACGTGGGAGGGTCAGATACGCAGTATTTT
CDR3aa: CASSVNVGGSDTQYF

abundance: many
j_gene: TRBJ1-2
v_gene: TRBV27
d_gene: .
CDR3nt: TGTGCCAGCAGTCGGGACAAACTTACCAACTATGGCTACACCTTC
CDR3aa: CASSRDKLTNYGYTF

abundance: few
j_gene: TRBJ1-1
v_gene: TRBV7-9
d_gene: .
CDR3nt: TGTGCCAGCAGCTTAGTTGGGAGGGAAGAAGCTTTCTTT
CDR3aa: CASSLVGREEAFF

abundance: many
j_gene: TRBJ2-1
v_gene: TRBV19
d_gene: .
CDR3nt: TGTGCCAGTAGTATAGTACTGGGGCAGGCCTACAATGAGCAGTTCTTC
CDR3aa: CASSIVLGQAYNEQFF

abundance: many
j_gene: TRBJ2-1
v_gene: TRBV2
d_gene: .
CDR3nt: TGTGCCAGCTCACCTAGCGCGAGCCCCATTAACCTTAATGAGCAGTTCTTC
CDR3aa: CASSPSASPINLNEQFF

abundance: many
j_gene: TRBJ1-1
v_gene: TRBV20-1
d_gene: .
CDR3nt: TGCAGTGCCCCTCTAGACACTGAAGCTTTCTTT
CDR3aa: CSAPLDTEAFF

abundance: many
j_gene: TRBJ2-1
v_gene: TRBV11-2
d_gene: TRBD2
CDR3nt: TGTGCCAGCAGCTTAGTACGCGGGAGCACCTACAATGAGCAGTTCTTC
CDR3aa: CASSLVRGSTYNEQFF

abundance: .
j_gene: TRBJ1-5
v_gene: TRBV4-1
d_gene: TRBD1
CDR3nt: TGCGCCAGCAGCCAAGTAAACAGGGGCGGGGGCAATCAGCCCCAGCATTTT
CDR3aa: CASSQVNRGGGNQPQHF

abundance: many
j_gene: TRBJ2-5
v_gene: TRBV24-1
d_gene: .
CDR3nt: TGTGCCACCAGTGGACGAGGTGGGGTGTACGAGACCCAGTACTTC
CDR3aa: CATSGRGGVYETQYF

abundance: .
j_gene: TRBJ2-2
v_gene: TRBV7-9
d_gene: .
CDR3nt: TGTGCCAGCAGCTTAGGGCTAGCGCGTTCCCCCGGGGAGCTGTTTTTT
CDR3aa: CASSLGLARSPGELFF

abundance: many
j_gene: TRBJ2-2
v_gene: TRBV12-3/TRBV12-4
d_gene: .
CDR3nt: TGTGCCAGCAGTTCCCCATCGGCCCGGGAGCTGTTTTTT
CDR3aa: CASSSPSARELFF

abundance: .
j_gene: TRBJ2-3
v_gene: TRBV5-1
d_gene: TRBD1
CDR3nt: TGCGCCAGCGGCCCTGACAGGGGGATAGATACGCAGTATTTT
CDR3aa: CASGPDRGIDTQYF

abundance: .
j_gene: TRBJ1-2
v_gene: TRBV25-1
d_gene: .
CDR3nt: TGTGCCAGCAGTGACACGGGGGTCTTATATGGCTACACCTTC
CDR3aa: CASSDTGVLYGYTF

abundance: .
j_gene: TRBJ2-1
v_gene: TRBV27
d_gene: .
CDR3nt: TGTGCCAGTCGGGAGAACAGGGGTGAGCAGTTCTTC
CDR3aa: CASRENRGEQFF

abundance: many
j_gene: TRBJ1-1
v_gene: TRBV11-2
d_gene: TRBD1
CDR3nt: TGTGCCAGCAGCGCGGGACAGGGGGCCGGGAACACTGAAGCTTTCTTT
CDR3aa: CASSAGQGAGNTEAFF

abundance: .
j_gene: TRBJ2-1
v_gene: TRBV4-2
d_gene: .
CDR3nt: TGTGCCAGCTCCTCCGGGACCCTCTTTTTGGAGAATGAGCAGTTCTTC
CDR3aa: CASSSGTLFLENEQFF

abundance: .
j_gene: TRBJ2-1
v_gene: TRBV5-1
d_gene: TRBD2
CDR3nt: TGTGCCAGCAGCTCTCGAGGGGCGGGGGGGTCCTACAATGAGCAGTTCTTC
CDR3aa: CASSSRGAGGSYNEQFF

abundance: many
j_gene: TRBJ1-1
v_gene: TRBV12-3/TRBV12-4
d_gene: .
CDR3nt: TGTGCCAGCAGTTTAGTGGGGGGCTCTATGGCTGAAGCTTTCTTT
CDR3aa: CASSLVGGSMAEAFF

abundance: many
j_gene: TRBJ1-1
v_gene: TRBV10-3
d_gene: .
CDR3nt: TGTGCCACCCGGGACCGGGCTGAAGCTTTCTTT
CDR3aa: CATRDRAEAFF

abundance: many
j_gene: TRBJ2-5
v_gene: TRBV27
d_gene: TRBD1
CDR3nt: TGTGCCAGCTCCCCGGACAGGGAAATTGCTGAGACCCAGTACTTC
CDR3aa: CASSPDREIAETQYF

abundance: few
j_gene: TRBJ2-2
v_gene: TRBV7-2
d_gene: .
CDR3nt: TGTGCCAGCAGCTTAGCGAGGACTACCTACGCCGGGGAGCTGTTTTTT
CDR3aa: CASSLARTTYAGELFF

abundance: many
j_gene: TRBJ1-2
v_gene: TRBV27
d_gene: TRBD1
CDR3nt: TGTGCCATCTGGGACAGGGGGCTTTTTGGCTACACCTTC
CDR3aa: CAIWDRGLFGYTF

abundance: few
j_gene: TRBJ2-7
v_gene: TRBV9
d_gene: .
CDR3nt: TGTGCCAGCAGCGTAGGGATGGGGGGGCCCCAGGGCCACGAGCAGTACTTC
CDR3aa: CASSVGMGGPQGHEQYF